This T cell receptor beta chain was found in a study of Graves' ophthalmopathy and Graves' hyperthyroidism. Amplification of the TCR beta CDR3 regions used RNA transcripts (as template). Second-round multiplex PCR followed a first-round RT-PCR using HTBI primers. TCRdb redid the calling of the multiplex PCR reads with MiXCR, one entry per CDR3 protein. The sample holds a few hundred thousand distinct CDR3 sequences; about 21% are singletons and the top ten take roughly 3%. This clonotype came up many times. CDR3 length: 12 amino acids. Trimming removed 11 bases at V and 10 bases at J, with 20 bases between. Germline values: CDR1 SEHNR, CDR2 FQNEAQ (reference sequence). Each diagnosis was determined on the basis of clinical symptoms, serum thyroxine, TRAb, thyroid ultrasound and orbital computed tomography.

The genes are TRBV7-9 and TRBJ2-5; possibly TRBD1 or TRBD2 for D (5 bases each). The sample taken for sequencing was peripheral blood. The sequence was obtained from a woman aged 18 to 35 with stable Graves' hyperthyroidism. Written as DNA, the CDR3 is TGTGCCGGATCCGGGACGCCTTTACACCAGTACTTC. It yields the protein CAGSGTPLHQYF.